This paragraph reports one T cell receptor (beta chain). Here immunoSEQ multiplex PCR was the method, and the copy in TCRdb shows in-frame clones only, minus some. The sample holds hundreds of thousands of clones; about 89% are singletons and the top ten take about 4.2%. The germline V gene has CDR1 SGHRS and CDR2 YFSETQ. The CDR3 runs 16 residues. The V gene end was trimmed by 1 base and the J gene end by 5 bases; junction bases not matched to a gene: 9. The data derive from a study of blood T cell repertoires in COVID-19. Input material: peripheral blood. The chain carries TRBV5-1 and TRBJ1-2; TRBD1 matches 9 bases. This TCR came from a man in his forties with acute or convalescent COVID-19. The CDR3 bases are TGCGCCAGCAGCTTGCTCATCGGGACAGGGTCTTATGGCTACACCTTC. The encoded protein is CASSLLIGTGSYGYTF.